This T cell receptor (beta chain) is drawn from a study of Graves' ophthalmopathy and Graves' hyperthyroidism. V lost 3 bases to trimming and J lost 0 bases, with 8 bases between them. The CDR3 has 13 residues. Germline V CDR1 and CDR2: GTSNPN, SVGIG (reference sequence). Ophthalmopathy absent within 18 months of follow-up marked hyperthyroidism as stable. It was on clinical symptoms, serum thyroxine, TRAb, thyroid ultrasound and orbital computed tomography that diagnosis relied. The authors isolated PBMCs from 8.5 to 10 ml of fresh peripheral blood. Amplifying from RNA transcripts, the study obtained TCR beta CDR3 regions. First-round RT-PCR employed HTBI primers, with a second-round multiplex PCR after it. MiXCR was run by TCRdb on the multiplex PCR reads, yielding one entry per CDR3 protein. The data hold roughly 350,000 distinct CDR3 sequences, with about a sixth observed a single time. This clonotype was found many times.

The sequence came from an adult woman with stable Graves' hyperthyroidism. Sequenced sample: peripheral blood. The chain recombines TRBV30 with TRBJ1-1; D unresolved. The CDR3 loop is CAWSPHLNTEAFF. In DNA, the CDR3 is TGTGCCTGGAGCCCGCACCTGAACACTGAAGCTTTCTTT.